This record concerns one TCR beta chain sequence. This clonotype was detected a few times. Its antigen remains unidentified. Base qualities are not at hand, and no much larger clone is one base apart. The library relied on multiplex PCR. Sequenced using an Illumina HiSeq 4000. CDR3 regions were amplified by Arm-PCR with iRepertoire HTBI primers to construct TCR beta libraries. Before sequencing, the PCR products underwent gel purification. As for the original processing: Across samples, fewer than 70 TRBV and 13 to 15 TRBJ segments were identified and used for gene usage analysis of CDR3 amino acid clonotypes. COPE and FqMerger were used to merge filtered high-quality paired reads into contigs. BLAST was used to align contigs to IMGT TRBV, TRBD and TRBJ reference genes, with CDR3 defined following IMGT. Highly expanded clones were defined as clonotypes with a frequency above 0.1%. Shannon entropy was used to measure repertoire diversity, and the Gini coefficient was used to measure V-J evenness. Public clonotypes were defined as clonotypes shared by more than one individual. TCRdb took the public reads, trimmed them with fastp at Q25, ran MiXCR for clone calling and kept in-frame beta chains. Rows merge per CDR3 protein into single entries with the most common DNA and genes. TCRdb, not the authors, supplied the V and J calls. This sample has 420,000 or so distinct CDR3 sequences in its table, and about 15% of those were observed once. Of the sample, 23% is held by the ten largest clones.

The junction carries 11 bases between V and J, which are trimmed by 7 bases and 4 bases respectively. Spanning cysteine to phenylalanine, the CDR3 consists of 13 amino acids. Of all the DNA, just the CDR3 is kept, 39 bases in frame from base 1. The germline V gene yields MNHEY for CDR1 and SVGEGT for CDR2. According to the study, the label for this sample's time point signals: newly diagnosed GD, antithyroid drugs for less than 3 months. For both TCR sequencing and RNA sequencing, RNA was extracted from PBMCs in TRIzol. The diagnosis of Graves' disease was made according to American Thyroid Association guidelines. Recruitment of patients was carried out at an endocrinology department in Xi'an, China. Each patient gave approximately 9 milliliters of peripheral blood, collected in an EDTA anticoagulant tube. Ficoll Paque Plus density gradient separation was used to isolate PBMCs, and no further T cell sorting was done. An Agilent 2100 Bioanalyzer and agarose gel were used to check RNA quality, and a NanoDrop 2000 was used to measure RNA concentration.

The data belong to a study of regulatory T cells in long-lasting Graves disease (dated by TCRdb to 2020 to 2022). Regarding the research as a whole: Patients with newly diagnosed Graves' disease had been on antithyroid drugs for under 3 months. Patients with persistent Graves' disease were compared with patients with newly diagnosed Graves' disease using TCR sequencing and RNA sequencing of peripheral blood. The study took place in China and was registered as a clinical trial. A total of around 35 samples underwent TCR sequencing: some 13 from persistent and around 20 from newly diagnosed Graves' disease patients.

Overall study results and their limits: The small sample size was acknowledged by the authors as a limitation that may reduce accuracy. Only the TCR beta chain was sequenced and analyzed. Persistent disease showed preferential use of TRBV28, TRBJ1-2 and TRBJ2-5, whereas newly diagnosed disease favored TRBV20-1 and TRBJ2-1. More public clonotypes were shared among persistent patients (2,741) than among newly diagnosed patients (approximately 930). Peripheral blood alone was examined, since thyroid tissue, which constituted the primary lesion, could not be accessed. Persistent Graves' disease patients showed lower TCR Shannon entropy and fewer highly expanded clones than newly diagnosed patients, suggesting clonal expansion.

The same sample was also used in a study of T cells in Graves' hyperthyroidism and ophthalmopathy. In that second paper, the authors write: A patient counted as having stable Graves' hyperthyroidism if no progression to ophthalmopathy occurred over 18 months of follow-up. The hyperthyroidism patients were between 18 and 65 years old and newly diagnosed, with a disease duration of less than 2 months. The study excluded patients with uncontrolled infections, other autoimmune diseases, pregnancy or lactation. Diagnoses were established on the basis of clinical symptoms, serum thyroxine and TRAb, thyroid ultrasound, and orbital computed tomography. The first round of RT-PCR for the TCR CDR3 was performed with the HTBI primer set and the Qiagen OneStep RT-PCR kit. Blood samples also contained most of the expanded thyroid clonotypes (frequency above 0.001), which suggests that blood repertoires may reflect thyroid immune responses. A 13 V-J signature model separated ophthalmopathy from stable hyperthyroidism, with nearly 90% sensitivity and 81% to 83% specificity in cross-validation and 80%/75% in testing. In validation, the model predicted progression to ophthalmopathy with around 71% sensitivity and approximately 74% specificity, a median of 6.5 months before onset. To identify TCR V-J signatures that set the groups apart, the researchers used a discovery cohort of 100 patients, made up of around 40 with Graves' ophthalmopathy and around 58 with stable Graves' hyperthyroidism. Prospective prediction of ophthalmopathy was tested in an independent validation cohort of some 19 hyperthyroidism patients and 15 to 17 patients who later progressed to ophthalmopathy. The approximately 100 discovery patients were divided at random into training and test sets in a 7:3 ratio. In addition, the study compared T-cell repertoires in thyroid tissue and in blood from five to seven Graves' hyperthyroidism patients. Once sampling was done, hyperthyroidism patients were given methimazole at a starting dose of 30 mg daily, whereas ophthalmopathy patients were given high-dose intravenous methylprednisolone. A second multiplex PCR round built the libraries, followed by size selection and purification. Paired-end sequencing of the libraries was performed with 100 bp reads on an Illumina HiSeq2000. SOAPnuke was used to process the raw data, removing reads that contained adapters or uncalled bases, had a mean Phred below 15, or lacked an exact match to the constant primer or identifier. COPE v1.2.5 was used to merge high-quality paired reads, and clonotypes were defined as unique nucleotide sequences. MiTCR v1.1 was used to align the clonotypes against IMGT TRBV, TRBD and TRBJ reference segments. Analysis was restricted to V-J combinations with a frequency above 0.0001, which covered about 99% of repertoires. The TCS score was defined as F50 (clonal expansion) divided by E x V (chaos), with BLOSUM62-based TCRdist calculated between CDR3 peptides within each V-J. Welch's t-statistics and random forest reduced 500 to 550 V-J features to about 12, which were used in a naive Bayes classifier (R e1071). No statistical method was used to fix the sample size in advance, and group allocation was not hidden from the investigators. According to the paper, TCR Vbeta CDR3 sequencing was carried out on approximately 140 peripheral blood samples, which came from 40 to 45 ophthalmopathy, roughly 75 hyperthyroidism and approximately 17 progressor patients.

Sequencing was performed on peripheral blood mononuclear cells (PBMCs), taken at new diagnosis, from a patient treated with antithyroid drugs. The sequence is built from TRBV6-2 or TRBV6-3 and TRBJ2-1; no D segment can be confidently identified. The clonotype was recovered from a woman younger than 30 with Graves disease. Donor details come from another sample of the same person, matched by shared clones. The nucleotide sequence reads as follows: TGTGCCAGCACCCGGACGCAGTACAATGAGCAGTTCTTC. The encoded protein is CASTRTQYNEQFF.